A selection of T cell receptor beta chains follows, all from one sample in a study of blood T cell repertoires in COVID-19. Sequencing was performed with immunoSEQ multiplex PCR; in TCRdb, only in-frame clones are kept and a portion is missing. The table records some 140,000 clones, about 88% of them present only once. The specimen sequenced was peripheral blood. The origin of the receptors is a woman aged 80 or over with acute or convalescent COVID-19. Both conserved end residues are part of each CDR3. Each record gives: J gene, D gene, CDR3 length, V gene, clone size, CDR3 DNA, CDR3 protein. A D gene is named only where the DNA matches it firmly. The size entry is marked missing in some rows and otherwise reads once, few, many or a size class.

j_gene: TRBJ2-3
d_gene: TRBD2
len: 14
v_gene: TRBV4-3
abundance: NA
CDR3nt: TGCGCCAGCAGCCAACGGGGGGGGGCGGATACGCAGTATTTT
CDR3aa: CASSQRGGADTQYF

j_gene: TRBJ2-5
d_gene: TRBD2
len: 15
v_gene: TRBV7-2
abundance: NA
CDR3nt: TGTGCCAGCAGCAGGACTAGCGGGAGACAGGAGACCCAGTACTTC
CDR3aa: CASSRTSGRQETQYF

j_gene: TRBJ1-1
d_gene: NA
len: 12
v_gene: TRBV5-1
abundance: NA
CDR3nt: TGCGCCAGCAGCTACGGACAGAGTGAAGCTTTCTTT
CDR3aa: CASSYGQSEAFF

j_gene: TRBJ1-3
d_gene: NA
len: 13
v_gene: TRBV7-8
abundance: NA
CDR3nt: TGTGCCAGCAGCCCCGGCACGGGGAACACCATATATTTT
CDR3aa: CASSPGTGNTIYF

j_gene: TRBJ1-2
d_gene: NA
len: 15
v_gene: TRBV7-2
abundance: NA
CDR3nt: TGTGCCAGCAGCTTAGGCTCCGGGAGCTGGAGTGGCTACACCTTC
CDR3aa: CASSLGSGSWSGYTF

j_gene: TRBJ1-2
d_gene: NA
len: 15
v_gene: TRBV4-3
abundance: NA
CDR3nt: TGCGCCAGCAGCCAAGATCGGGCAGGGCCTTGGGGCTACACCTTC
CDR3aa: CASSQDRAGPWGYTF

j_gene: TRBJ2-5
d_gene: TRBD2
len: 17
v_gene: TRBV7-9
abundance: NA
CDR3nt: TGTGCCAGCAGCTTAGTAGCGGGAGGGCACGTACAAGAGACCCAGTACTTC
CDR3aa: CASSLVAGGHVQETQYF

j_gene: TRBJ2-1
d_gene: TRBD1
len: 14
v_gene: TRBV6-6
abundance: NA
CDR3nt: TGTGCCAGCAGGTCCGGGACAGGGGCACATGAGCAGTTCTTC
CDR3aa: CASRSGTGAHEQFF

j_gene: TRBJ1-2
d_gene: TRBD1
len: 13
v_gene: TRBV28
abundance: NA
CDR3nt: TGTGCCAGCAGTCTCGGGACAGGCTTGGGCTACACCTTC
CDR3aa: CASSLGTGLGYTF

j_gene: TRBJ2-6
d_gene: TRBD1
len: 18
v_gene: TRBV19
abundance: once
CDR3nt: TGTGCCAGTAGTATCGATGGGACAGGGGGCTCTGGGGCCAACGTCCTGACTTTC
CDR3aa: CASSIDGTGGSGANVLTF

j_gene: TRBJ2-7
d_gene: NA
len: 16
v_gene: TRBV21-1
abundance: NA
CDR3nt: TGTGCCAGCAGCAAAGTTTTTGGGACAGGGTGCGGCGAGCAGTACTTC
CDR3aa: CASSKVFGTGCGEQYF

j_gene: TRBJ2-3
d_gene: TRBD2
len: 17
v_gene: TRBV9
abundance: NA
CDR3nt: TGTGCCAGCAGCGTAGGGGTTGCGGGAGTAGATGGAGATACGCAGTATTTT
CDR3aa: CASSVGVAGVDGDTQYF

j_gene: TRBJ1-2
d_gene: NA
len: 16
v_gene: TRBV10-3
abundance: NA
CDR3nt: TGTGCCATCAGCGCTCACCGGCCAGGGAAGGGGGAAGGCTACACCTTC
CDR3aa: CAISAHRPGKGEGYTF

j_gene: TRBJ1-1
d_gene: NA
len: 13
v_gene: TRBV4-1
abundance: NA
CDR3nt: TGCGCCAGCAGCCACGGGATCAACACTGAAGCTTTCTTT
CDR3aa: CASSHGINTEAFF

j_gene: TRBJ2-2
d_gene: NA
len: 16
v_gene: TRBV5-8
abundance: NA
CDR3nt: TGTGCCAGCAGCTTGGTCCGCGACATTTACACCGGGGAGCTGTTTTTT
CDR3aa: CASSLVRDIYTGELFF

j_gene: TRBJ2-2
d_gene: NA
len: 18
v_gene: TRBV6-6
abundance: once
CDR3nt: TGTGCCAGCAGTCCGCAACCAATAGCGCCGATTGACACCGGGGAGCTGTTTTTT
CDR3aa: CASSPQPIAPIDTGELFF

j_gene: TRBJ1-1
d_gene: NA
len: 14
v_gene: TRBV2
abundance: NA
CDR3nt: TGTGCCAGCAGTGATTTGTGGGCAGATACTGAAGCTTTCTTT
CDR3aa: CASSDLWADTEAFF

j_gene: TRBJ1-1
d_gene: NA
len: 14
v_gene: TRBV4-3
abundance: few
CDR3nt: TGCGCCAGCAGCCAAGATCGAGCCAACACTGAAGCTTTCTTT
CDR3aa: CASSQDRANTEAFF